The 11 T cell receptor beta chains below were found in one sample sequenced in a study of blood T cell repertoires in COVID-19. The repertoire was sequenced with immunoSEQ multiplex PCR; TCRdb's copy has only in-frame clones and lacks some. The repertoire includes roughly 150,000 clones, approximately 82% of them detected once, and roughly 9.7% sits in the top ten. Sequencing was performed on peripheral blood. The receptors stem from a man in his sixties who had recovered from COVID-19.

The gene calls are TRBV20-1 and TRBJ2-7; the match to TRBD1 covers 7 bases. V lost 3 bases, J lost 2 bases, and 7 bases stayed unmatched. Germline CDR1 DFQATT, CDR2 SNEGSKA (reference sequence). The CDR3 sequence is 14 residues long. CDR3 DNA sequence: TGCAGTGCTAGTTCCAACAGGGGAACCTACGAGCAGTACTTC. Translated: CSASSNRGTYEQYF.

V and J are TRBV7-2 and TRBJ1-1; no clear D gene. Germline V gene lookup returns CDR1 SGHTA and CDR2 FQGNSA. The CDR3 is 12 amino acids. The V end was cut by 2 bases, the J end by 7 bases, with 8 bases between. DNA of the CDR3: TGTGCCAGCAGCTTACAGTCGTTTGAAGCTTTCTTT. Its protein is CASSLQSFEAFF.

The rearrangement uses TRBV4-3 and TRBJ1-2; tentative D call: TRBD1 (5 bases). Per the germline V gene, CDR1 is LGHNA and CDR2 is YSLEER. Trimming stripped 0 bases from V and 5 bases from J, with 13 bases between. The CDR3 runs to 15 residues. The CDR3 nucleotides read TGCGCCAGCAGCCAAGAAAAGACAGCTGGTTATGGCTACACCTTC. It specifies CASSQEKTAGYGYTF.

This clone was found once. CDR3 DNA sequence: TGTGCCAGCAGCACCCTAGCGGCGAACACCGGGGAGCTGTTTTTT. Residues: CASSTLAANTGELFF. V gene TRBV5-6 combines with J gene TRBJ2-2; 7 bases line up with TRBD2. The V segment lost 4 bases and the J segment 0 bases; nucleotides outside the gene matches: 3. The CDR3 has 15 residues. Looked up from germline, CDR1 is SGHDT and CDR2 is YYEEEE.

The CDR3 nucleotides are TGTGCCTGGAGGGAGACAGGGGGAGCACTGTTTTTT. This sequence encodes CAWRETGGALFF. The chain is built from TRBV30 and TRBJ1-4; 9 nucleotides line up with TRBD1. The CDR3 is 12 amino acids. Germline V gene lookup returns CDR1 GTSNPN and CDR2 SVGIG (reference sequence). V lost 3 bases to trimming and J lost 13 bases; unmatched junction nucleotides: 6.

V and J are TRBV5-6 and TRBJ1-2; TRBD1 matches at 12 bases. The trim removed 1 base at V and 4 bases at J, leaving 8 bases unmatched. The CDR3 extends over 17 amino acids. The germline gives CDR1 SGHDT, CDR2 YYEEEE. The DNA for the CDR3 is TGTGCCAGCAGCTTGAAGTTTAGGGACAGGGGGCCCTATGGCTACACCTTC. Residues: CASSLKFRDRGPYGYTF.

As for this clone: Other DNA sequences in the same sample also yield this CDR3. The chain employs TRBV24-1 and TRBJ1-2; 7 bases line up with TRBD1. Trimming took 4 bases from V and 8 from J; bases not matched to a gene: 9. CDR1 is KGHDR, CDR2 SFDVKD, per germline. The CDR3 sequence is 14 residues long. CDR3 in amino acids: CATSDRTGAGGYTF. The CDR3 coding sequence is TGTGCCACCAGTGACCGGACAGGAGCTGGAGGCTACACCTTC.

The J gene is TRBJ2-7, the V gene TRBV5-1; 15 nucleotides align to TRBD2. Germline loops: CDR1 SGHRS, CDR2 YFSETQ. The ends lost 2 bases at V and 1 base at J; junction bases unmatched: 7. This CDR3 has 18 amino acids. This CDR3 reads CASSLQGTSGRWSYEQYF. In DNA, the CDR3 is TGCGCCAGCAGCTTACAAGGGACTAGCGGGAGGTGGTCCTACGAGCAGTACTTC.

This rearrangement joins TRBV5-1 to TRBJ1-1, with 7 bases lining up with TRBD1. Germline trimming cut 5 bases from V and 6 bases from J; bases unmatched to any gene: 10. The CDR3 totals 14 residues. CDR1 is SGHRS, CDR2 YFSETQ, per germline. The CDR3 region has the DNA TGCGCCAGCAGTTCAATTTTGGGACAGCCTGAAGCTTTCTTT. It translates to CASSSILGQPEAFF.

Turning to this clone: A junction boundary mismatches the germline segment, possibly from a read error. The chain joins TRBV7-7 to TRBJ2-1; 12 positions agree with TRBD2. CDR1 and CDR2 from the germline V gene are SSHAT and FNYEAQ (reference sequence). The CDR3 spans 16 residues. In nucleotides, the CDR3 is TGTGCTAGCAGCCGATCTAGCGGGGGGGCCGGGGATGAGCAGTTCTTC. This codes for CASSRSSGGAGDEQFF.

The chain links TRBV3-1 (or the pseudogene TRBV3-2) to TRBJ2-2; 8 bases agree with TRBD2. The CDR3 sequence is 16 residues long. Germline CDR1 reads LGHDT; CDR2 reads YNNKEL (reference sequence). Trimming at V came to 3 bases and at J to 6 bases, leaving 9 bases not matched to a gene. The CDR3 sequence: CASSHAGRGVSGELFF. DNA for the CDR3: TGTGCCAGCAGCCACGCGGGGCGGGGGGTCTCCGGGGAGCTGTTTTTT.